In its sample, the clone carrying this TCR beta chain was seen many times. The data derive from a study of identical twins. There are 14 residues in the CDR3. The germline V gene encodes CDR1 LGHNA and CDR2 YNFKEQ. V was trimmed by 0 bases and J by 1 base, leaving 5 bases between them. Using its own MiXCR run on the 5' RACE reads, TCRdb lists one record per CDR3 protein. The repertoire consists of roughly 290,000 distinct CDR3 sequences, with 8.5% to 9.5% occurring once and the leading ten covering around 7.1%. Another study also made use of these data, one on yellow fever vaccine responses in identical twins.

The J gene is TRBJ2-3, the V gene TRBV4-2; no firm D call. Specimen: CD8+ T cells sorted from blood. This receptor was obtained from a woman younger than 30 in good health. CDR3 loop: CASSQELGTDTQYF. Here the CDR3 DNA reads TGTGCCAGCAGCCAAGAATTGGGCACAGATACGCAGTATTTT.